This T cell receptor beta chain was documented in a study of lymphopenia after photon versus proton radiotherapy. Findings and limits, study-wide: After lymphocyte nadir, photon-treated repertoires showed oligoclonal expansion, especially CD8+ Temra.

Clones were read by immunoSEQ multiplex PCR, and TCRdb kept only the in-frame ones, dropping some. The table records around 63,000 clones, more than 75% of them present only once. As for this clone: Antigen: not known.

The CDR3 is 14 residues long. Trimming removed 4 bases at V and 11 bases at J, with 18 bases between. Germline V gene sequence: CDR1 LNHDA, CDR2 SQIVND (reference sequence). The sequences come from peripheral blood, collected from a patient treated with proton-based radiotherapy. This clonotype was sampled from a man at least 80 years old with esophageal cancer. The chain couples TRBV19 to TRBJ1-5, with TRBD1 as a possible D gene (5 bases). CDR3 region: CASSTYSSRGAQHF. CDR3 DNA: TGTGCCAGTAGTACGTACAGCTCCCGGGGGGCCCAGCATTTT. Looking up the rest from reference TRBV19 and TRBJ1-5 gives the full variable domain: DGGITQSPKYLFRKEGQNVTLSCEQNLNHDAMYWYRQDPGQGLRLIYYSQIVNDFQKGDIAEGYSVSREKKESFPLTVTSAQKNPTAFYLCASSTYSSRGAQHFGDGTRLSIL.